One sample yielded the 14 T cell receptor beta chains listed below, sequenced in a study of cytomegalovirus exposure and HLA in healthy donors. PCR was performed using 60 Vbeta and 13 Jbeta primers. Clones were read by immunoSEQ multiplex PCR, and TCRdb kept only the in-frame ones, dropping some. The profile covers around 55,000 clones, with 60% to 80% appearing a single time and less than 3% taken by the ten largest. What was sequenced was PBMCs. These receptor sequences come from a female donor in good health and CMV-seronegative.

The DNA for the CDR3 is TGTGCCACCAGCAGAGATATCGGGGTAGACTACGAGCAGTACTTC. It encodes CATSRDIGVDYEQYF. The V call is TRBV15, the J call TRBJ2-7, with a tentative D call TRBD2 (5 bases). Germline lookup yields CDR1 LNHNV and CDR2 YYDKDF (reference sequence). V lost 0 bases and J lost 3, with 12 bases in between. This CDR3 has 15 amino acids.

The CDR3 region is CASTGLVGYEQYF. Written as DNA, the CDR3 is TGTGCCAGCACCGGACTAGTGGGCTACGAGCAGTACTTC. The chain uses TRBV6-5 and TRBJ2-7; TRBD2 matches 7 bases. The germline V gene has CDR1 MNHEY and CDR2 SVGAGI. Losses at the gene ends were 7 bases for V and 3 bases for J; bases not matched to a gene: 6. CDR3 size: 13 residues.

The V gene is TRBV2, the J gene TRBJ2-5; 9 bases map to TRBD1. From germline, CDR1 is SNHLY and CDR2 FYNNEI. This CDR3 comprises 14 residues. V gave up 8 bases and J gave up 5 bases; unmatched junction bases: 9. The CDR3 sequence is CASLPNRGRETQYF. For the CDR3, the DNA is TGTGCCAGCCTGCCCAACAGGGGGCGGGAGACCCAGTACTTC.

The chain has TRBV6-5 and TRBJ1-1; D remains ambiguous. There are 12 residues in the CDR3. Germline CDR1 is MNHEY and CDR2 is SVGAGI. Between the trimmed V and J ends, which lost 6 bases and 4 bases, there was a span of 9 bases. CDR3 in DNA: TGTGCCAGCAGCGGTCCGAGCACTGAAGCTTTCTTT. It yields the protein CASSGPSTEAFF.

The chain couples TRBV25-1 to TRBJ2-3; D remains unclear. From germline, CDR1 is MGHDK and CDR2 SYGVNS. Trimming took off 8 bases at V and 0 bases at J, with 9 bases between the two ends. The CDR3 consists of 13 residues. The CDR3: CASRQSSTDTQYF. DNA for the CDR3: TGTGCCAGCCGACAATCTAGCACAGATACGCAGTATTTT.

The chain employs TRBV27 and TRBJ1-6; D may be TRBD1 (6 bases). V was trimmed by 6 bases and J by 0 bases, leaving 15 bases between them. Germline assignment: CDR1 MNHEY and CDR2 SMNVEV (reference sequence). CDR3 length equals 17 residues. CDR3 DNA: TGTGCCAGCAGACAGGGAAGTCTCACCTCCTATAATTCACCCCTCCACTTT. Its translation: CASRQGSLTSYNSPLHF.

The V and J genes are TRBV2 and TRBJ2-3; perhaps TRBD2 as D (6 bases). Trimming removed 3 bases from V and 2 bases from J, with 15 bases in between. CDR1 and CDR2 from the germline V gene are SNHLY and FYNNEI. CDR3 length: 16 residues. The CDR3: CASSDNFPGVTDTQYF. CDR3 sequence (DNA): TGTGCCAGCAGTGATAACTTTCCGGGAGTCACAGATACGCAGTATTTT.

This rearrangement joins TRBV19 to TRBJ2-3, with 7 bases identical to TRBD1. Germline CDR1 and CDR2: LNHDA and SQIVND (reference sequence). The CDR3 sequence is 14 residues long. Germline trimming cut 8 bases from V and 6 bases from J; bases unmatched to any gene: 11. CDR3 DNA sequence: TGTGCCAGTTCAGGAGCAGGGGGTGTTGATACGCAGTATTTT. As protein: CASSGAGGVDTQYF.

DNA of the CDR3: TGTGCCAGTAGTGCCAGCGGGGGGCCGTACAATGAGCAGTTCTTC. Translation gives CASSASGGPYNEQFF. The chain is built from TRBV19 and TRBJ2-1; 9 positions match TRBD2. CDR3 length: 15 amino acids. Trimming took 5 bases from V and 4 from J; bases not matched to a gene: 6. Per the germline V gene, CDR1 is LNHDA and CDR2 is SQIVND (reference sequence).

In its sample, this clone was seen a few times. V is TRBV12-5 and J is TRBJ2-1; 14 nucleotides match TRBD2. Germline CDR1 reads LGHNT; CDR2 reads FRNRAP. V gave up 2 bases and J gave up 8 bases; unmatched junction bases: 11. This CDR3 contains 18 residues. CDR3 DNA sequence: TGTGCTAGTGGTTTGAGGGGACTAGCGGGGGCCAGGAAAGATGAGCAGTTCTTC. Protein product: CASGLRGLAGARKDEQFF.

The CDR3 DNA is TGTGCCTGGGGGAGAGCTAGCACAGATACGCAGTATTTT. Its translation is CAWGRASTDTQYF. This chain connects TRBV30 to TRBJ2-3; D is possibly TRBD2 (5 bases). The V and J ends lost 5 bases and 0 bases respectively, with 9 bases between them. The CDR3 extends over 13 amino acids. Germline V CDR1 and CDR2: GTSNPN, SVGIG (reference sequence).

V and J are TRBV7-3 and TRBJ1-5, with D possibly being TRBD1 (5 bases). In germline, CDR1 is SGHTA, CDR2 FQGTGA. V lost 1 base to trimming and J lost 0 bases, with 13 bases between them. The CDR3 is 17 residues long. CDR3 bases: TGTGCCAGCAGCTTAAACAGGCAGGGAGGTAGCAATCAGCCCCAGCATTTT. Residues: CASSLNRQGGSNQPQHF.

This chain links TRBV30 with TRBJ1-6, with TRBD1 matching over 7 bases. The CDR3 is made up of 14 amino acids. Germline trimming cut 1 base from V and 10 bases from J; bases unmatched to any gene: 7. Per germline, CDR1 GTSNPN and CDR2 SVGIG (reference sequence). The CDR3 protein is CAWSGGTEGSPLHF. The CDR3 DNA reads TGTGCCTGGAGTGGTGGGACAGAGGGCTCACCCCTCCACTTT.

The gene calls are TRBV6-1 and TRBJ2-2, with 7 nucleotides matching TRBD2. Germline CDR1 and CDR2: MNHNS and SASEGT. The CDR3 spans 14 residues. J lost 0 bases, V lost 7 bases, and 2 bases had no gene match. The CDR3 spells CASILAANTGELFF. CDR3 DNA: TGTGCCAGCATTCTAGCGGCGAACACCGGGGAGCTGTTTTTT.